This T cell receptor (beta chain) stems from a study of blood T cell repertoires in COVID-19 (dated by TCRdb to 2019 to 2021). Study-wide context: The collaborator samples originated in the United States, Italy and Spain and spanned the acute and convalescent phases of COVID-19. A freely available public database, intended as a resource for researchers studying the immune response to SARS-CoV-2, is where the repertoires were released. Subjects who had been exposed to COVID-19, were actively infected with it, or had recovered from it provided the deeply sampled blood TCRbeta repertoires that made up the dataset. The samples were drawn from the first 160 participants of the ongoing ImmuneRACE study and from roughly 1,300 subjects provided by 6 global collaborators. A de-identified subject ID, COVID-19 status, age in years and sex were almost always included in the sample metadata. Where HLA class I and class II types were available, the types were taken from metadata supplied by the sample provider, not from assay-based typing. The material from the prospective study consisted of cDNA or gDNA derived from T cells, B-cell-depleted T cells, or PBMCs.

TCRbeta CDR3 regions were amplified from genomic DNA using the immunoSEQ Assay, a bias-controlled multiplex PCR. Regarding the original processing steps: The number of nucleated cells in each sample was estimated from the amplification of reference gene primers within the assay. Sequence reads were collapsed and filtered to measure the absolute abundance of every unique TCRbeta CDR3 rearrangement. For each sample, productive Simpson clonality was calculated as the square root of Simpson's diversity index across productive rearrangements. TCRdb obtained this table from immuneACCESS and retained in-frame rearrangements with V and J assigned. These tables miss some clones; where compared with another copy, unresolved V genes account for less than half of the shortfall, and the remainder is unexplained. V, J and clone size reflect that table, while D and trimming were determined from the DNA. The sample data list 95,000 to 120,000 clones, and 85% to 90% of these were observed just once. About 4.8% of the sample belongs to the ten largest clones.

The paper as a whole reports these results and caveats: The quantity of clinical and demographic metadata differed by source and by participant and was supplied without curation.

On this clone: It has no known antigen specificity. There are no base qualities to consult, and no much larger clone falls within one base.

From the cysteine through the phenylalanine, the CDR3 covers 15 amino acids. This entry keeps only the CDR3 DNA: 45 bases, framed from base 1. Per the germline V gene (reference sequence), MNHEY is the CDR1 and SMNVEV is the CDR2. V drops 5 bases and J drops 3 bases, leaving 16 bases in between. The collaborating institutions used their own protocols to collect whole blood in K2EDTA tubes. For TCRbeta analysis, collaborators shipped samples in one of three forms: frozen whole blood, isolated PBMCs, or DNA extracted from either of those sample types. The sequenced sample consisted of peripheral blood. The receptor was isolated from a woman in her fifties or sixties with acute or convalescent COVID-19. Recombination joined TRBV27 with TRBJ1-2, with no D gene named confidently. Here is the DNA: TGTGCCAGCAGTCCGTCACAGTCAACCTACTATGGCTACACCTTC. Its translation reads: CASSPSQSTYYGYTF.